This T cell receptor beta chain was captured in a study of shared clonotypes between healthy human individuals. Broader study findings: Inspection by rarefaction showed sorted-subset sequencing to be incomplete despite large depth.

Naivety among CD8 cells was defined by CD45RO negativity and positive CCR7 selection, thereby excluding terminally differentiated effector memory CD45RA+ cells. Profiling relied on immunoSEQ multiplex PCR, and the TCRdb table lists in-frame clones only, not all of them. The table records some 2.1 million clones, 85% to 95% of them present only once. Trimming removed 1 base from V and 2 bases from J; junction bases left unmatched: 9. CDR3 length: 17 amino acids. Germline V gene sequence: CDR1 MGHRA, CDR2 YSYEKL. On this clone itself: Its antigen remains unknown.

The sample comprised naive CD8+ T cells sorted from blood. The origin of this receptor is a man aged 18 to 30 in good health. The chain couples TRBV4-1 to TRBJ2-3; 7 nucleotides match TRBD1. CDR3 nucleotides: TGCGCCAGCAGCCAAGGACCCGGGACAGCCTACACAGATACGCAGTATTTT. This translates into CASSQGPGTAYTDTQYF.